The clone carrying this T cell receptor beta chain has more than one count but fewer than ten. The antigen remains unidentified. RNA amounts of about 0.45 to 1 ug underwent reverse transcription with random hexamers. The method of amplification for TCR beta CDR3 was immunoSEQ multiplex PCR, covering 54 Vbeta and 13 Jbeta. Via MiXCR, TCRdb re-called the immunoSEQ multiplex PCR reads, giving one row per CDR3 protein. The table has some 130,000 distinct CDR3 sequences, 80% seen once; the top ten hold roughly 0.53%. This sample stems from a study of CD8 T cells in Susac syndrome. Whole-study findings and limits: The study's TCR sequencing and HLA analysis drew on a certain number of individuals. That number was acknowledged as relatively small.

V lost 0 bases to trimming and J lost 4 bases, with 12 bases between them. This CDR3 has 16 residues. Germline values: CDR1 MNHEY, CDR2 SVGAGI. What was sequenced was CD8+ T cells from PBMCs. The V gene is TRBV6-5, the J gene TRBJ1-4, with D possibly matching TRBD1 (5 bases). The clonotype comes from a human donor with multiple sclerosis. This chain's CDR3 is CASSYSWGRYNEKLFF. CDR3 sequence (DNA): TGTGCCAGCAGTTACTCGTGGGGCAGATATAATGAAAAACTGTTTTTT.